The next 31 T cell receptor beta chains were all read from a single sample in a study of cytomegalovirus exposure and HLA in healthy donors (dated by TCRdb to the late 2010s). Library method: the immunoSEQ multiplex PCR assay. The clones in this table, taken by TCRdb from immuneACCESS, are in-frame only. Not every clone is retained; where verified, under half of the shortfall comes from an unresolved V gene, and the cause of the rest is unknown. The sample contains about 150,000 clones, roughly 93% of them found a single time. About 1.7% of the sample is in the top ten clones. The source material was PBMCs. The receptor set was obtained from a young man in good health and CMV-seropositive.

The chain carries TRBV7-9 and TRBJ2-1; TRBD2 is a possible D gene (6 bases). Trimming removed 0 bases from V and 6 bases from J, with 9 bases in between. The CDR3 is 14 residues long. Germline CDR1 SEHNR, CDR2 FQNEAQ (reference sequence). The CDR3 DNA is TGTGCCAGCAGCTTAGCGGAGGGCCGCAATGAGCAGTTCTTC. This translates into CASSLAEGRNEQFF.

The J gene is TRBJ1-5, the V gene TRBV2, with 9 positions matching TRBD1. CDR3 length equals 14 residues. Germline lookup yields CDR1 SNHLY and CDR2 FYNNEI. Trimming took 5 bases from V and 7 from J; bases not matched to a gene: 6. The DNA of the CDR3 is TGTGCCAGCAGTCCGGGGACAGGGAACCAGCCCCAGCATTTT. Its protein is CASSPGTGNQPQHF.

The J gene is TRBJ1-2, the V gene TRBV4-1, with D perhaps TRBD1 (6 bases). CDR3 size: 13 residues. CDR1 is MGHRA and CDR2 is YSYEKL in the germline V gene. V was clipped by 2 bases and J by 8 bases, with 12 bases between them. The CDR3 DNA sequence: TGCGCCAGCAGCCAAACGGACAGAGGGGGCTACACCTTC. As protein: CASSQTDRGGYTF.

The CDR3 spells CASSHPGTDPEKLFF. The CDR3 region has the DNA TGCGCCAGCAGCCACCCCGGGACAGATCCAGAAAAACTGTTTTTT. The genes are TRBV4-1 and TRBJ1-4; 7 bases are a match to TRBD1. Germline V gives CDR1 MGHRA, CDR2 YSYEKL. The CDR3 is 15 amino acids. Trimming removed 3 bases from V and 8 bases from J; junction bases left unmatched: 9.

This clone is a singleton in its sample. This rearrangement joins TRBV27 to TRBJ2-7, with TRBD2 matching 14 bases. CDR1 and CDR2 (germline): MNHEY, SMNVEV (reference sequence). This CDR3 has 16 residues. V lost 2 bases, J lost 3 bases, and 3 bases stayed unmatched. DNA for the CDR3: TGTGCCAGCAGTTTAGAGGGACTAGCGGGAGTCTACGAGCAGTACTTC. Translated, it gives CASSLEGLAGVYEQYF.

This clone was found once. Here the CDR3 reads CASSNRGDTQYF. In DNA, the CDR3 is TGCGCCAGCAGCAATAGAGGAGATACGCAGTATTTT. This sequence joins TRBV5-1 and TRBJ2-3; D is undetermined. The CDR3 covers 12 residues. Trimming stripped 4 bases from V and 5 bases from J, with 8 bases between. Germline V gene sequence: CDR1 SGHRS, CDR2 YFSETQ.

The chain has TRBV6-5 and TRBJ2-1; a weak D match, TRBD2 (6 bases). V lost 5 bases and J lost 7, with 6 bases in between. The CDR3 runs 11 residues. Germline assignment: CDR1 MNHEY and CDR2 SVGAGI. CDR3 in amino acids: CASSRENEQFF. The CDR3, as DNA: TGTGCCAGCAGTCGGGAGAATGAGCAGTTCTTC.

The chain is built from TRBV4-1 and TRBJ2-3; TRBD1 aligns across 11 bases. The J segment lost 6 bases and the V segment lost 0 bases, leaving 5 bases of the junction unmatched. Germline CDR1 is MGHRA and CDR2 is YSYEKL. The CDR3 spans 16 residues. The CDR3, as DNA: TGCGCCAGCAGCCAAGAGCGGACAGGGGGCTGGGATACGCAGTATTTT. This gives the protein CASSQERTGGWDTQYF.

The J gene is TRBJ2-1, the V gene TRBV7-6; 8 nucleotides agree with TRBD2. CDR1 is SGHVS and CDR2 is FNYEAQ in the germline V gene. J was trimmed by 6 bases and V by 4 bases; bases with no gene match: 8. The CDR3 extends over 15 amino acids. CDR3 sequence: CASSSDAGGSNEQFF. The CDR3 DNA sequence: TGTGCCAGCAGCTCCGATGCGGGAGGAAGCAATGAGCAGTTCTTC.

The chain combines TRBV11-2 with TRBJ2-1; D might be TRBD2 (5 bases). V lost 5 bases and J 5 bases, leaving 13 bases between the germline ends. The CDR3 spans 14 residues. Looked up from germline, CDR1 is SGHAT and CDR2 is FQNNGV. CDR3 sequence: CASSRADFNNEQFF. CDR3 coding DNA: TGTGCCAGCAGCCGGGCGGACTTTAACAATGAGCAGTTCTTC.

The chain carries TRBV25-1 and TRBJ1-2; D perhaps matches TRBD1 (6 bases). Trimming removed 4 bases from V and 4 bases from J, with 19 bases in between. Germline CDR1 is MGHDK and CDR2 is SYGVNS. This CDR3 spans 16 amino acids. This chain's CDR3 is CASSGYRGGGGYGYTF. The DNA for the CDR3 is TGTGCCAGCAGTGGCTATAGGGGGGGCGGCGGCTATGGCTACACCTTC.

The V call is TRBV6-1, the J call TRBJ2-3, with a tentative D call TRBD2 (5 bases). Germline values: CDR1 MNHNS, CDR2 SASEGT. V was cut by 7 bases and J by 7 bases, with 18 bases left in between. The CDR3 runs 14 residues. The CDR3 spells CASTEIGGVHTQYF. CDR3 coding DNA: TGTGCCAGCACCGAGATCGGAGGAGTTCATACGCAGTATTTT.

The V call is TRBV6-6, the J call TRBJ2-1, with 9 bases identical to TRBD1. The CDR3 totals 16 residues. V lost 7 bases and J lost 8; bases outside the gene matches: 15. Germline V gene data show CDR1 as MNHNY and CDR2 as SVGAGI (reference sequence). The CDR3: CASKPFLTGGADEQFF. The DNA of the CDR3 is TGTGCCAGCAAGCCCTTCTTGACAGGGGGGGCGGATGAGCAGTTCTTC.

The J gene is TRBJ2-7, the V gene TRBV15, with 7 bases lining up with TRBD1. CDR1 LNHNV and CDR2 YYDKDF come from the germline V gene (reference sequence). The CDR3 extends over 17 amino acids. J gave up 1 base and V 3 bases, and 12 bases lay outside the gene matches. The CDR3 reads CATSRHTQGQMSYEQYF. The CDR3 DNA is TGTGCCACCAGCAGGCACACCCAGGGACAGATGTCCTACGAGCAGTACTTC.

The V and J genes are TRBV2 and TRBJ2-7; perhaps TRBD1 as D (6 bases). V lost 7 bases and J lost 0, with 16 bases in between. This CDR3 is 15 amino acids long. Germline CDR1 reads SNHLY; CDR2 reads FYNNEI. The chain's CDR3 is CASKRFQGSSYEQYF. In nucleotides, the CDR3 is TGTGCCAGCAAAAGGTTTCAGGGGAGCTCCTACGAGCAGTACTTC.

The CDR3 region has the DNA TGTGCCAGCAAGGAGGGACTCCTGAACAATGAGCAGTTCTTC. It encodes CASKEGLLNNEQFF. The J gene is TRBJ2-1, the V gene TRBV28, with D tentatively TRBD2 (6 bases). The CDR3 extends over 14 amino acids. CDR1 is MDHEN, CDR2 SYDVKM, per germline. The germline V and J ends were trimmed by 7 bases and 5 bases, with 15 bases remaining between them.

The rearrangement joins TRBV5-4 to TRBJ2-3; 7 bases agree with TRBD2. This CDR3 comprises 11 residues. Per the germline V gene, CDR1 is SGHNT and CDR2 is YYREEE (reference sequence). DNA for the CDR3: TGTGCTTGGGGGGGAGACCCAATGCAGTATTTT. Translated: CAWGGDPMQYF.

The chain couples TRBV19 to TRBJ1-2; TRBD1 matches 7 bases. CDR3 length equals 15 residues. V trimming: 1 base; J trimming: 3 bases; junction bases outside the gene matches: 5. The germline V gene encodes CDR1 LNHDA and CDR2 SQIVND (reference sequence). CDR3 protein: CASSIVRQGDYGYTF. The CDR3 nucleotides are TGTGCCAGTAGTATAGTACGACAGGGTGACTATGGCTACACCTTC.

The V gene is TRBV5-1, the J gene TRBJ1-2, with 9 positions matching TRBD1. This CDR3 comprises 16 residues. The trim removed 4 bases at V and 5 bases at J, leaving 12 bases unmatched. The V gene's germline CDR1 is SGHRS and CDR2 YFSETQ. CDR3 amino acids: CASSPGQGNLGYGYTF. The DNA for the CDR3 is TGCGCCAGCAGCCCAGGACAGGGGAATCTAGGGTATGGCTACACCTTC.

The genes are TRBV28 and TRBJ2-5, with 7 nucleotides matching TRBD1. The germline gives CDR1 MDHEN, CDR2 SYDVKM. The CDR3 sequence is 15 residues long. V shed 4 bases and J 5 bases; nucleotides not matched to a gene: 10. The CDR3, as DNA: TGTGCCAGCAGTTCACTTCGACAGGGCGGTGAGACCCAGTACTTC. Residues: CASSSLRQGGETQYF.

The J gene is TRBJ1-4, the V gene TRBV30; no reliable D call. Germline assignment: CDR1 GTSNPN and CDR2 SVGIG (reference sequence). The CDR3 extends over 13 amino acids. V gave up 8 bases and J gave up 5 bases, with 15 bases separating them. CDR3: CASLETSNEKLFF. CDR3 sequence (DNA): TGTGCCAGCCTTGAGACTAGCAATGAAAAACTGTTTTTT.

The chain joins TRBV6-4 to TRBJ2-7, with TRBD2 matching over 8 bases. The J segment lost 0 bases and the V segment lost 2 bases, leaving 30 bases of the junction unmatched. In germline, CDR1 is MRHNA, CDR2 SNTAGT. The CDR3 contains 24 residues. The CDR3 DNA reads as TGTGCCAGCAGTGACCCCGAGGGACTAGTCAGGTTAAGACGGCATCCCCCGAGCTCCTACGAGCAGTACTTC. The encoded protein is CASSDPEGLVRLRRHPPSSYEQYF.

Note on this clone: This sample includes further DNA sequences coding for the same CDR3. The genes are TRBV5-1 and TRBJ1-1; D is possibly TRBD1 (5 bases). The V and J ends lost 4 bases and 0 bases respectively, with 10 bases between them. CDR1 and CDR2 from the germline V gene are SGHRS and YFSETQ. The CDR3 totals 14 residues. CDR3 coding DNA: TGCGCCAGCAGCCTCGACAGATTGAACACTGAAGCTTTCTTT. Its protein is CASSLDRLNTEAFF.

This clone has just a few counts. The chain couples TRBV2 to TRBJ2-7; the D gene is possibly TRBD1 (6 bases). The V gene lost 6 bases and the J gene lost 6 bases, with 18 bases spanning the gap. In germline, CDR1 is SNHLY, CDR2 FYNNEI. The CDR3 consists of 14 residues. The CDR3 DNA reads as TGTGCCAGCAGAACCTGGACAGAGCTAGGCGAGCAGTACTTC. Protein sequence: CASRTWTELGEQYF.

This clone has only one observation. V is TRBV6-5 and J is TRBJ2-5; 8 nucleotides align to TRBD1. Losses at the gene ends were 0 bases for V and 5 bases for J; bases not matched to a gene: 5. This CDR3 has 15 amino acids. Germline values: CDR1 MNHEY, CDR2 SVGAGI. The CDR3 here is CASSYSTTGAETQYF. CDR3 DNA sequence: TGTGCCAGCAGTTACTCTACGACAGGGGCGGAGACCCAGTACTTC.

V gene TRBV15 combines with J gene TRBJ2-2; TRBD1 agrees at 9 bases. The germline CDR1 and CDR2 sequences are LNHNV and YYDKDF (reference sequence). This CDR3 contains 16 residues. The V gene end was trimmed by 2 bases and the J gene end by 3 bases; junction bases not matched to a gene: 4. The CDR3 here is CATSRSDRGYTGELFF. In nucleotides, the CDR3 is TGTGCCACCAGCAGATCGGACAGGGGCTACACCGGGGAGCTGTTTTTT.

The CDR3 loop reads CASSRGSGRAPPYEQYF. Written as DNA, the CDR3 is TGTGCCAGCAGCCGAGGTAGCGGGAGGGCCCCCCCCTACGAGCAGTACTTC. The V and J genes are TRBV9 and TRBJ2-7, with TRBD2 matching over 11 bases. Germline V gives CDR1 SGDLS, CDR2 YYNGEE. The CDR3 has 17 amino acids. With 4 bases clipped from V and 2 bases from J, the junction kept 11 bases outside the gene matches.

This clone was detected only once. A read error may produce the germline difference seen at one junction end. The chain couples TRBV2 to TRBJ2-1; D not resolved. The germline V gene encodes CDR1 SNHLY and CDR2 FYNNEI. The CDR3 length is 12 residues. DNA of the CDR3: TGTGCCAGCAGTGAAGCGCTTAACCAGGCCCTCTTC. Translation: CASSEALNQALF.

The chain carries TRBV5-1 and TRBJ1-1, with D possibly matching TRBD1 (6 bases). The CDR3 has 14 amino acids. The V gene's germline CDR1 is SGHRS and CDR2 YFSETQ. Trimming pared 6 bases from V and 1 base from J, leaving 13 bases between. In DNA, the CDR3 is TGCGCCAGCACTAGGACAGCCCAGAACACTGAAGCTTTCTTT. Encoded protein: CASTRTAQNTEAFF. Combining the CDR3 with reference TRBV5-1 and TRBJ1-1 gives the whole variable domain KAGVTQTPRYLIKTRGQQVTLSCSPISGHRSVSWYQQTPGQGLQFLFEYFSETQRNKGNFPGRFSGRQFSNSRSEMNVSTLELGDSALYLCASTRTAQNTEAFFGQGTRLTVV.

The rearrangement uses TRBV11-2 and TRBJ2-5, with TRBD1 matching over 7 bases. With V trimmed by 3 bases and J by 1 base, 5 bases remained unmatched. In germline, CDR1 is SGHAT, CDR2 FQNNGV. The CDR3 totals 15 residues. The CDR3 DNA is TGTGCCAGCAGCTTTGGCAGGGGGATCCAAGAGACCCAGTACTTC. This encodes CASSFGRGIQETQYF.

V gene TRBV5-4 combines with J gene TRBJ1-1; 8 bases agree with TRBD1. The CDR3 contains 13 residues. With 4 bases clipped from V and 4 bases from J, the junction kept 3 bases outside the gene matches. The V gene's germline CDR1 is SGHNT and CDR2 YYREEE (reference sequence). CDR3: CASSGGTGTEAFF. The CDR3 DNA reads TGTGCCAGCAGCGGAGGGACAGGCACTGAAGCTTTCTTT.